The 20 T cell receptor beta chains reported below all come from one sample, sequenced in a study of T cell responses to AZD1222 COVID-19 vaccine. TCRdb's table, derived via immunoSEQ multiplex PCR, lists solely in-frame clones and lacks some. Of roughly 180,000 clones in the sample, 91% were seen once. The specimen was peripheral blood, collected on day 0 of AZD1222 vaccination. These receptors originate from an adult in good health.

The rearrangement uses TRBV19 and TRBJ2-1; 8 nucleotides line up with TRBD2. V gave up 4 bases and J gave up 4 bases; unmatched junction bases: 6. This CDR3 is 15 amino acids long. Germline-derived CDR1 and CDR2 are LNHDA and SQIVND (reference sequence). The CDR3, as DNA: TGTGCCAGTAGTAGAAGCGGGAGTGGATACAATGAGCAGTTCTTC. This codes for CASSRSGSGYNEQFF.

The J gene is TRBJ1-5, the V gene TRBV19, with D perhaps matching TRBD1 (6 bases). Trimming took off 4 bases at V and 5 bases at J, with 15 bases between the two ends. Germline values: CDR1 LNHDA, CDR2 SQIVND (reference sequence). There are 15 residues in the CDR3. The CDR3 is CASSRIEGGDQPQHF. As DNA, the CDR3 is TGTGCCAGTAGTAGAATAGAGGGGGGGGATCAGCCCCAGCATTTT.

The rearrangement joins TRBV29-1 to TRBJ1-2, with D uncertain. V was pared by 6 bases and J by 4 bases, with 12 bases between. The CDR3 runs to 12 residues. Germline CDR1 SQVTM, CDR2 ANQGSEA. This CDR3 reads CSVEETGYGYTF. CDR3 DNA sequence: TGCAGCGTCGAGGAGACCGGCTATGGCTACACCTTC.

This clone was observed once. The chain combines TRBV6-5 with TRBJ1-1; no clear D gene. CDR1 and CDR2 from the germline V gene are MNHEY and SVGAGI. The V end was cut by 0 bases, the J end by 6 bases, with 8 bases between. This CDR3 spans 13 amino acids. The CDR3 coding sequence is TGTGCCAGCAGTTACTCGTTCGGATCTGAAGCTTTCTTT. It translates to CASSYSFGSEAFF.

This clone occurred a few times. The chain couples TRBV19 to TRBJ2-1; TRBD2 aligns across 8 bases. Germline V gene lookup returns CDR1 LNHDA and CDR2 SQIVND (reference sequence). Trimming removed 4 bases from V and 4 bases from J; junction bases left unmatched: 9. The CDR3 contains 16 residues. CDR3 DNA: TGTGCCAGTAGTACGGAAGCGGGGGCCACATACAATGAGCAGTTCTTC. Protein product: CASSTEAGATYNEQFF.

The rearrangement links TRBV28 to TRBJ2-2, with D unresolved. The V gene lost 8 bases and the J gene lost 6 bases, with 19 bases spanning the gap. The CDR3 is made up of 15 amino acids. The germline gives CDR1 MDHEN, CDR2 SYDVKM. The CDR3 is CASVRPGPSAGELFF. CDR3 sequence (DNA): TGTGCCAGCGTCCGCCCCGGGCCCAGCGCCGGGGAGCTGTTTTTT.

J is TRBJ1-6 and V is TRBV5-4; no clear D. The CDR3 is 14 residues long. The V gene's germline CDR1 is SGHNT and CDR2 YYREEE (reference sequence). Trimming took 4 bases from V and 6 from J, leaving 11 bases between them. This CDR3 reads CASSPQLGNSPLHF. The CDR3 nucleotides read TGTGCCAGCAGCCCCCAGTTGGGTAATTCACCCCTCCACTTT.

The CDR3 coding sequence is TGTGCCATCAGTGAGTACACTATTCTTCTACCTGGGACAGGGGTCTACTTC. Amino acids: CAISEYTILLPGTGVYF. The chain has TRBV10-3 and TRBJ2-7, with 10 positions matching TRBD1. With V trimmed by 1 base and J by 13 bases, 19 bases remained unmatched. Germline V CDR1 and CDR2: ENHRY, SYGVKD. The CDR3 runs to 17 residues.

This chain links TRBV7-9 with TRBJ2-2; D might be TRBD1 or TRBD2, each matching 6 bases. The CDR3 length is 16 residues. Deletions cut 8 bases from V and 3 bases from J, with 19 bases between. Germline assignment: CDR1 SEHNR and CDR2 FQNEAQ (reference sequence). This CDR3 is CASLVSSGAHTGELFF. CDR3 DNA sequence: TGTGCCAGCTTGGTTTCTTCGGGGGCCCACACCGGGGAGCTGTTTTTT.

This chain joins TRBV4-3 and TRBJ1-4; 7 bases line up with TRBD1. In germline, CDR1 is LGHNA, CDR2 YSLEER. This CDR3 contains 13 residues. After removal of 1 base from V and 10 bases from J, the junction contained 3 bases not matched to a gene. CDR3 DNA: TGCGCCAGCAGCCAAGGGTGGACAGGAAAACTGTTTTTT. This gives the protein CASSQGWTGKLFF.

The chain has TRBV3-1 (or the pseudogene TRBV3-2) and TRBJ1-2; possibly TRBD1 for D (5 bases). The germline V gene has CDR1 LGHDT and CDR2 YNNKEL (reference sequence). This CDR3 is 13 amino acids long. V dropped 4 bases and J dropped 4 bases, with 10 bases sitting between them. The CDR3 DNA reads as TGTGCCAGCAGCCCGGGGGGGAGCTATGGCTACACCTTC. Translation gives CASSPGGSYGYTF.

This chain uses TRBV11-2 with TRBJ1-1; D might be TRBD1 (5 bases). Germline V gene sequence: CDR1 SGHAT, CDR2 FQNNGV. This CDR3 comprises 15 residues. Trimming pared 5 bases from V and 0 bases from J, leaving 13 bases between. In DNA form, the CDR3 reads TGTGCCAGCAGCGCTCACAGGACCCTGAACACTGAAGCTTTCTTT. It is translated as CASSAHRTLNTEAFF.

The V gene is TRBV14, the J gene TRBJ2-7; 11 nucleotides match TRBD1. CDR1 and CDR2 from the germline V gene are SGHDN and FVKESK. With V trimmed by 4 bases and J by 1 base, 3 bases remained unmatched. CDR3 length: 15 residues. CDR3 residues: CASSPGQGESYEQYF. In DNA form, the CDR3 reads TGTGCCAGCAGCCCGGGACAGGGGGAGTCCTACGAGCAGTACTTC.

The rearrangement joins TRBV2 to TRBJ1-4; D call uncertain. Germline CDR1 and CDR2: SNHLY and FYNNEI. This CDR3 comprises 11 residues. V gave up 5 bases and J gave up 8 bases, with 6 bases separating them. For the CDR3, the DNA is TGTGCCAGCAGTATCCGCGAAAAACTGTTTTTT. Protein: CASSIREKLFF.

This chain links TRBV5-1 with TRBJ1-1; D may be TRBD1 (5 bases). V was clipped by 0 bases and J by 1 base, with 10 bases between them. CDR3 size: 15 residues. Germline V gene lookup returns CDR1 SGHRS and CDR2 YFSETQ. In DNA, the CDR3 is TGCGCCAGCAGCTTGGAAGGTCAGGGGAACACTGAAGCTTTCTTT. This codes for CASSLEGQGNTEAFF.

The V and J genes are TRBV5-1 and TRBJ1-6; 9 bases are shared with TRBD1. Germline values: CDR1 SGHRS, CDR2 YFSETQ. V lost 1 base, J lost 7 bases, and 3 bases stayed unmatched. CDR3 length: 15 residues. CDR3 nucleotides: TGCGCCAGCAGCTTGCCAGGACAGGGGAATTCACCCCTCCACTTT. The encoded protein is CASSLPGQGNSPLHF. Full variable domain (rest looked up from reference TRBV5-1 and TRBJ1-6): KAGVTQTPRYLIKTRGQQVTLSCSPISGHRSVSWYQQTPGQGLQFLFEYFSETQRNKGNFPGRFSGRQFSNSRSEMNVSTLELGDSALYLCASSLPGQGNSPLHFGNGTRLTVT.

This chain links TRBV5-6 with TRBJ2-3; D gene uncertain. The CDR3 consists of 16 residues. Germline-derived CDR1 and CDR2 are SGHDT and YYEEEE. V was pared by 2 bases and J by 0 bases, with 13 bases between. CDR3 residues: CASSFKLIPSTDTQYF. CDR3 coding DNA: TGTGCCAGCAGCTTTAAACTAATTCCTAGCACAGATACGCAGTATTTT.

The chain recombines TRBV7-8 with TRBJ1-5; 7 positions agree with TRBD1. With 3 bases clipped from V and 6 bases from J, the junction kept 5 bases outside the gene matches. The CDR3 extends over 14 amino acids. The germline gives CDR1 SGHVS, CDR2 FQNEAQ. CDR3 loop: CASSFRTGVQPQHF. DNA for the CDR3: TGTGCCAGCAGCTTTCGAACAGGGGTTCAGCCCCAGCATTTT.

The genes are TRBV5-5 and TRBJ2-6, with D unresolved. This CDR3 has 14 amino acids. With 4 bases removed from V and 2 bases from J, the gap between germline ends came to 7 bases. Germline V gene lookup returns CDR1 SGHKS and CDR2 YYEKEE (reference sequence). CDR3 nucleotides: TGTGCCAGCAGCCCACCCACTGGGGCCAACGTCCTGACTTTC. This gives the protein CASSPPTGANVLTF.

This sequence joins TRBV28 and TRBJ1-2; possibly TRBD1 for D (6 bases). Germline V gives CDR1 MDHEN, CDR2 SYDVKM. V was clipped by 5 bases and J by 4 bases, with 14 bases between them. This CDR3 has 14 amino acids. DNA of the CDR3: TGTGCCAGCAGTCCCCCAGGGGATGGCTATGGCTACACCTTC. It encodes CASSPPGDGYGYTF.